Listed below are T cell receptor beta chains from one sample, sequenced in a study of blood T cell repertoires in COVID-19. Produced via immunoSEQ multiplex PCR; TCRdb's table is partial and in-frame only. The table lists 120,000 to 150,000 clones, about 87% of them singletons. Input material: peripheral blood. These receptor sequences come from a middle-aged woman with acute or convalescent COVID-19. The conserved cysteine and the conserved F or W are not part of the CDR3 here. Fields, in order: V gene, CDR3 length, J gene, CDR3 protein.

v_gene: TRBV5-6
len: 12
j_gene: TRBJ2-3
CDR3aa: ASSLAPGRDTQY

v_gene: TRBV19
len: 14
j_gene: TRBJ2-3
CDR3aa: ASSTLLAGGTDTQY

v_gene: TRBV30
len: 12
j_gene: TRBJ1-5
CDR3aa: AWSVATSNQPQH

v_gene: TRBV29-1
len: 13
j_gene: TRBJ2-3
CDR3aa: SAQEGQRSTDTQY

v_gene: TRBV9
len: 12
j_gene: TRBJ1-2
CDR3aa: ASSSGGSVYGYT

v_gene: TRBV4-3
len: 13
j_gene: TRBJ1-2
CDR3aa: ASSQGLGLIYGYT

v_gene: TRBV4-3
len: 13
j_gene: TRBJ2-3
CDR3aa: ASSQGWTSSDTQY

v_gene: TRBV19
len: 13
j_gene: TRBJ2-6
CDR3aa: ASRGDSLVANVLT

v_gene: TRBV2
len: 10
j_gene: TRBJ2-7
CDR3aa: AEGTSDDEQY

v_gene: TRBV10-3
len: 12
j_gene: TRBJ2-3
CDR3aa: AIKTGGNTDTQY

v_gene: TRBV4-1
len: 15
j_gene: TRBJ1-4
CDR3aa: ASSQETLGGAAGKLF

v_gene: TRBV11-1
len: 11
j_gene: TRBJ1-6
CDR3aa: ASSALQGSPLH

v_gene: TRBV19
len: 11
j_gene: TRBJ2-7
CDR3aa: ASSRQKEYEQY

v_gene: TRBV6-4
len: 13
j_gene: TRBJ2-1
CDR3aa: ASSEAGGSYNEQF

v_gene: TRBV19
len: 12
j_gene: TRBJ2-3
CDR3aa: ASSPRGIPDTQY

v_gene: TRBV30
len: 10
j_gene: TRBJ1-2
CDR3aa: AWTAGMWGYT

v_gene: TRBV4-3
len: 11
j_gene: TRBJ1-5
CDR3aa: ASSQVLLQPQH

v_gene: TRBV29-1
len: 12
j_gene: TRBJ2-7
CDR3aa: SVDGTGGSYEQY

v_gene: TRBV27
len: 12
j_gene: TRBJ2-2
CDR3aa: ASSLEAGTGELF

v_gene: TRBV19
len: 12
j_gene: TRBJ2-4
CDR3aa: ASNRQGDKNIQY

v_gene: TRBV24-1
len: 11
j_gene: TRBJ2-5
CDR3aa: ATSDDRGQTQY

v_gene: TRBV2
len: 15
j_gene: TRBJ1-1
CDR3aa: ASSHYPPGQGNTEAF

v_gene: TRBV18
len: 14
j_gene: TRBJ1-2
CDR3aa: ASSPQPRDTNYGYT

v_gene: TRBV5-1
len: 12
j_gene: TRBJ1-2
CDR3aa: ASRFDQGSDGYT

v_gene: TRBV6-2/TRBV6-3
len: 11
j_gene: TRBJ2-5
CDR3aa: ASSTGWGETQY

v_gene: TRBV3-1/TRBV3-2
len: 11
j_gene: TRBJ2-7
CDR3aa: ASSQPGAYEQY